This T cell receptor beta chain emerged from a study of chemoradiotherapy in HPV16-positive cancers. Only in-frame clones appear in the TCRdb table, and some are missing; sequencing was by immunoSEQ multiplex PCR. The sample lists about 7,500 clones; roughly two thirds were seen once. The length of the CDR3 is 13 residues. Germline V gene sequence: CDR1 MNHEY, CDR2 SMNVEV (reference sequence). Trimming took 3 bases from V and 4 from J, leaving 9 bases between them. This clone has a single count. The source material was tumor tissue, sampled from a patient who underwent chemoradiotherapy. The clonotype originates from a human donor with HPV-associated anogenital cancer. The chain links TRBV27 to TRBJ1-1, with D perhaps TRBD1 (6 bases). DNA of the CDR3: TGTGCCAGCAGTTTCACAGGGCCCACTGAAGCTTTCTTT. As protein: CASSFTGPTEAFF.